A selection of T cell receptor beta chains follows, all from one sample in a study of OX40 agonist ivuxolimab in advanced cancers. Repertoires were generated with immunoSEQ multiplex PCR, while TCRdb's copy carries only in-frame clones and drops some. Among 90,000 to 100,000 clones, around 90% were seen once, and the ten largest hold roughly 2.5%. Sequencing used CD4+ or CD8+ T cells sorted from blood, obtained in a trial of the OX40 agonist ivuxolimab. These receptor sequences come from an adult with an advanced solid tumor such as melanoma, head and neck, liver or kidney cancer. Both conserved end residues are part of each CDR3. D genes are given only for firm matches. Size is stated for part of the rows, as once, few or many counts, or as a class when the clone is expanded.

V gene: TRBV18; J gene: TRBJ2-5; clone size: once; D gene: .; CDR3 DNA: TGTGCCAGCTCATTCGCAGCCAAGATAGAGACCCAGTACTTC; CDR3 protein: CASSFAAKIETQYF
V gene: TRBV28; J gene: TRBJ2-5; clone size: once; D gene: .; CDR3 DNA: TGTGCCAGCAGACCTGCGGGACCCGCAGAGACCCAGTACTTC; CDR3 protein: CASRPAGPAETQYF
V gene: TRBV5-6; J gene: TRBJ1-4; clone size: .; D gene: TRBD1; CDR3 DNA: TGTGCCAGCAGCTTGGGACAGGGGGCTGAGGAACTGTTTTTT; CDR3 protein: CASSLGQGAEELFF
V gene: TRBV15; J gene: TRBJ2-3; clone size: .; D gene: .; CDR3 DNA: TGTGCCACCAGCGTTATGGGGGACACGTACACAGATACGCAGTATTTT; CDR3 protein: CATSVMGDTYTDTQYF
V gene: TRBV2; J gene: TRBJ2-2; clone size: .; D gene: .; CDR3 DNA: TGTGCCAGCAGTGGACCGGGTGCGGGGGAGCTGTTTTTT; CDR3 protein: CASSGPGAGELFF
V gene: TRBV9; J gene: TRBJ2-7; clone size: .; D gene: .; CDR3 DNA: TGTGCCAGCAGCGTAGGGCCGTCAGGGGGGAACGACGAGCAGTACTTC; CDR3 protein: CASSVGPSGGNDEQYF
V gene: TRBV30; J gene: TRBJ2-7; clone size: .; D gene: .; CDR3 DNA: TGTGCCTGGAGTTCAAGGAGAGCAGGGGAGCAGTACTTC; CDR3 protein: CAWSSRRAGEQYF
V gene: TRBV4-2; J gene: TRBJ1-4; clone size: .; D gene: TRBD1; CDR3 DNA: TGTGCCAGCAGCCAAGATATGCGACAGGGGAATGAAAAACTGTTTTTT; CDR3 protein: CASSQDMRQGNEKLFF
V gene: TRBV5-6; J gene: TRBJ2-4; clone size: .; D gene: .; CDR3 DNA: TGTGCCAGCAGCTGGGGTGGCCCGGAAAACATTCAGTACTTC; CDR3 protein: CASSWGGPENIQYF
V gene: TRBV5-6; J gene: TRBJ1-1; clone size: .; D gene: .; CDR3 DNA: TGTGCCAGCAGCTTGTCTCAGATCGGGAACACTGAAGCTTTCTTT; CDR3 protein: CASSLSQIGNTEAFF
V gene: TRBV30; J gene: TRBJ2-7; clone size: few; D gene: TRBD2; CDR3 DNA: TGTGCCTGGAGTGGACTAGCCGTCATGGGGGAGCAGTACTTC; CDR3 protein: CAWSGLAVMGEQYF
V gene: TRBV9; J gene: TRBJ2-7; clone size: .; D gene: TRBD2; CDR3 DNA: TGTGCCAGCAGCCCCGAAAGTACGGGAGGCTACGAGCAGTACTTC; CDR3 protein: CASSPESTGGYEQYF
V gene: TRBV28; J gene: TRBJ2-5; clone size: .; D gene: .; CDR3 DNA: TGTGCCAGCAGTTTAGGGACGACAGTTATTGGGACCCAGTACTTC; CDR3 protein: CASSLGTTVIGTQYF
V gene: TRBV18; J gene: TRBJ2-7; clone size: .; D gene: TRBD1; CDR3 DNA: TGTGCCAGCTCACCCGCGGACAGGGGTAGCGAGCAGTACTTC; CDR3 protein: CASSPADRGSEQYF
V gene: TRBV9; J gene: TRBJ2-2; clone size: .; D gene: TRBD1; CDR3 DNA: TGTGCCAGCCAGGGACAGGGGAACACCGGGGAGCTGTTTTTT; CDR3 protein: CASQGQGNTGELFF
V gene: TRBV2; J gene: TRBJ2-7; clone size: few; D gene: .; CDR3 DNA: TGTGCCAGCAGTCTCACTTCGGACGAGCAGTACTTC; CDR3 protein: CASSLTSDEQYF
V gene: TRBV19; J gene: TRBJ1-1; clone size: .; D gene: .; CDR3 DNA: TGTGCCAGTTCGTTTAACCGAGGTTGGGCTTTCTTT; CDR3 protein: CASSFNRGWAFF
V gene: TRBV29-1; J gene: TRBJ1-1; clone size: .; D gene: .; CDR3 DNA: TGCAGCGTTGAAGATCTGGAGGGCTTCGAGAACACTGAAGCTTTCTTT; CDR3 protein: CSVEDLEGFENTEAFF
V gene: TRBV7-9; J gene: TRBJ2-1; clone size: .; D gene: .; CDR3 DNA: TGTGCCAGCAGCCCACCTATAAAAGAGTCCTACAATGAGCAGTTCTTC; CDR3 protein: CASSPPIKESYNEQFF
V gene: TRBV7-2; J gene: TRBJ2-3; clone size: .; D gene: TRBD2; CDR3 DNA: TGTGCCACCAAAACGTTGGGACTAGATATAGATACGCAGTATTTT; CDR3 protein: CATKTLGLDIDTQYF
V gene: TRBV30; J gene: TRBJ2-7; clone size: once; D gene: .; CDR3 DNA: TGTGCCTGGAGTCCCCCGTGGGCTAGCAGAGGGTACGAGCAGTACTTC; CDR3 protein: CAWSPPWASRGYEQYF
V gene: TRBV5-1; J gene: TRBJ1-1; clone size: .; D gene: .; CDR3 DNA: TGCGCCAGCGAAGGTCTGGGAGGTACTGAAGCTTTCTTT; CDR3 protein: CASEGLGGTEAFF
V gene: TRBV11-2; J gene: TRBJ2-7; clone size: .; D gene: TRBD2; CDR3 DNA: TGTGCCAGCAGCTTAGTGGGAGGGATCTACGAGCAGTACTTC; CDR3 protein: CASSLVGGIYEQYF
V gene: TRBV11-2; J gene: TRBJ1-5; clone size: .; D gene: .; CDR3 DNA: TGTGCCAGCAGCTTACAGACGGGGCAGCCCCAGCATTTT; CDR3 protein: CASSLQTGQPQHF
V gene: TRBV6-1; J gene: TRBJ1-2; clone size: .; D gene: .; CDR3 DNA: TGTGCCAGCGATATAGAGAGGAGGGATGGCTACACCTTC; CDR3 protein: CASDIERRDGYTF
V gene: TRBV11-2; J gene: TRBJ1-1; clone size: .; D gene: .; CDR3 DNA: TGTGCCAGCAGCTTATTTGGTTCTGAAGCTTTCTTT; CDR3 protein: CASSLFGSEAFF
V gene: TRBV6-1; J gene: TRBJ2-7; clone size: .; D gene: .; CDR3 DNA: TGTGCCAGCAGTGTAACCGGGACTTCCTACGAGCAGTACTTC; CDR3 protein: CASSVTGTSYEQYF
V gene: TRBV30; J gene: TRBJ2-7; clone size: .; D gene: .; CDR3 DNA: TGTGCCTGGAAACAGGGCGATCACGAGCAGTACTTC; CDR3 protein: CAWKQGDHEQYF
V gene: TRBV11-2; J gene: TRBJ2-1; clone size: .; D gene: .; CDR3 DNA: TGTGCCAGCAGCCGCGGACTCCCAGGAAGTGAGCAGTTCTTC; CDR3 protein: CASSRGLPGSEQFF
V gene: TRBV18; J gene: TRBJ1-3; clone size: .; D gene: .; CDR3 DNA: TGTGCCAGCTCACCTCCTAGCGGCGGTACCCGAAACACCATATATTTT; CDR3 protein: CASSPPSGGTRNTIYF
V gene: TRBV6-5; J gene: TRBJ1-2; clone size: once; D gene: TRBD1; CDR3 DNA: TGTGCCAGCAGTTACTACGCTGGGACAGGGAACTATGGCTACACCTTC; CDR3 protein: CASSYYAGTGNYGYTF
V gene: TRBV7-9; J gene: TRBJ2-7; clone size: .; D gene: .; CDR3 DNA: TGTGCCAGCAGCTCAGACACCAAATACGAGCAGTACTTC; CDR3 protein: CASSSDTKYEQYF
V gene: TRBV11-1; J gene: TRBJ2-7; clone size: .; D gene: .; CDR3 DNA: TGTGCCAGCACGATAGGGGGAGAGCAGTACTTC; CDR3 protein: CASTIGGEQYF
V gene: TRBV27; J gene: TRBJ2-3; clone size: .; D gene: TRBD2; CDR3 DNA: TGTGCCAGCAGTCGGCCCGGGACTAGAAGGTCAAAGCACGGCACAGATACGCAGTATTTT; CDR3 protein: CASSRPGTRRSKHGTDTQYF
V gene: TRBV27; J gene: TRBJ2-3; clone size: once; D gene: TRBD2; CDR3 DNA: TGTGCCAGCCGAATTTTAGGACTAGCGGGAGGTCTAGATACGCAGTATTTT; CDR3 protein: CASRILGLAGGLDTQYF
V gene: TRBV18; J gene: TRBJ2-1; clone size: .; D gene: .; CDR3 DNA: TGTGCCAGCTCAAAGGCACTCGACGGGGATGAGCAGTTCTTC; CDR3 protein: CASSKALDGDEQFF
V gene: TRBV16; J gene: TRBJ1-4; clone size: .; D gene: .; CDR3 DNA: TGTGCCAGCAGCCGGCAAAGTACAGGGAATGAAAAACTGTTTTTT; CDR3 protein: CASSRQSTGNEKLFF
V gene: TRBV28; J gene: TRBJ1-1; clone size: .; D gene: .; CDR3 DNA: TGTGCCAGCAGTTTTGGCGGGGCGAGGAACACTGAAGCTTTCTTT; CDR3 protein: CASSFGGARNTEAFF
V gene: TRBV7-2; J gene: TRBJ2-3; clone size: once; D gene: .; CDR3 DNA: TGTGCCAGCAGCTTAGTAGTCACGCAGTATTTT; CDR3 protein: CASSLVVTQYF
V gene: TRBV28; J gene: TRBJ1-4; clone size: .; D gene: .; CDR3 DNA: TGTGCCAGCAGTTTCGCAGGGGATTTCGAAAAACTGTTTTTT; CDR3 protein: CASSFAGDFEKLFF
V gene: TRBV28; J gene: TRBJ2-7; clone size: .; D gene: .; CDR3 DNA: TGTGCCAGCAGGAGGGGGACGGGCCCGTACGAGCAGTACTTC; CDR3 protein: CASRRGTGPYEQYF
V gene: TRBV20-1; J gene: TRBJ2-7; clone size: .; D gene: .; CDR3 DNA: TGCAGGGCCCTCTACGAGCAGTACTTC; CDR3 protein: CRALYEQYF
V gene: TRBV7-2; J gene: TRBJ1-1; clone size: .; D gene: .; CDR3 DNA: TGTGCCAGCAGCTCACAGCTCGGGTATGAAGCTTTCTTT; CDR3 protein: CASSSQLGYEAFF
V gene: TRBV7-3; J gene: TRBJ2-3; clone size: .; D gene: .; CDR3 DNA: TGTGCCAGCAGCTTAAGGAATAACGGCCAGCCCCGAGATACGCAGTATTTT; CDR3 protein: CASSLRNNGQPRDTQYF
V gene: TRBV5-1; J gene: TRBJ2-7; clone size: .; D gene: TRBD2; CDR3 DNA: TGCGCCAGCAGCCCGGCCCCAGCGGGAAAGTACGAGCAGTACTTC; CDR3 protein: CASSPAPAGKYEQYF
V gene: TRBV5-1; J gene: TRBJ2-1; clone size: .; D gene: .; CDR3 DNA: TGCGCCAGCAGCTTGGGGTCCGGGTACAATGAGCAGTTCTTC; CDR3 protein: CASSLGSGYNEQFF
V gene: TRBV9; J gene: TRBJ2-6; clone size: .; D gene: .; CDR3 DNA: TGTGCCAGCGGGTTGAAAGCAGGAGCTGGGGCCAACGTCCTGACTTTC; CDR3 protein: CASGLKAGAGANVLTF
V gene: TRBV29-1; J gene: TRBJ2-4; clone size: .; D gene: .; CDR3 DNA: TGCGGATTTCCGGGACACAGAGACGGAGGGGAAAACATTCAGTACTTC; CDR3 protein: CGFPGHRDGGENIQYF
V gene: TRBV28; J gene: TRBJ1-5; clone size: few; D gene: .; CDR3 DNA: TGTGCCAGCCGTAGGTCGACGATGGCGAGGCCCCAGCATTTT; CDR3 protein: CASRRSTMARPQHF
V gene: TRBV7-9; J gene: TRBJ2-3; clone size: .; D gene: TRBD2; CDR3 DNA: TGTGCCAGCAGCAGCGGGACTAGCGGTACAAAAACAGATACGCAGTATTTT; CDR3 protein: CASSSGTSGTKTDTQYF
V gene: TRBV9; J gene: TRBJ2-3; clone size: .; D gene: TRBD2; CDR3 DNA: TGTGCCAGCAGCCAAACTAGCGGGAGCGGCACAGATACGCAGTATTTT; CDR3 protein: CASSQTSGSGTDTQYF
V gene: TRBV4-2; J gene: TRBJ2-3; clone size: .; D gene: TRBD2; CDR3 DNA: TGTGCCAGCAGCCAAGGGAGCGGGAGAGGGGATACGCAGTATTTT; CDR3 protein: CASSQGSGRGDTQYF